Detailed here is one T cell receptor beta chain. It has no known antigen specificity. Per-nucleotide qualities are absent, and no much larger clonotype sits a single base away. The CDR3 runs 12 residues from the cysteine to the phenylalanine. Left in the record is the CDR3 DNA by itself, 36 bases read in frame from the first base. CDR1 and CDR2, looked up from the germline V gene, are KGHSH and LQKENI. Trimming takes 3 bases from V and 7 bases from J, and the germline ends sit 6 bases apart. This record comes from a study of control samples from healthy donors and cancer patients (dated by TCRdb to 2020 to 2021). Preparation of the library involved the immunoSEQ multiplex PCR assay. This immuneACCESS table, as held by TCRdb, lists in-frame sequences with V and J called but not all clones. Of the missing ones, under half trace to an unresolved V gene in checked studies; the others have no known cause. Present in this sample are about 170,000 clones, about nine tenths of which were seen just once. In total, the top ten clones hold around 1.5% of the sample.

This clonotype was obtained from a woman younger than 45 in good health. Material for sequencing was blood. The chain is made from TRBV18 and TRBJ1-4; confidence is insufficient to name the D gene. CDR3 sequence: CASSPGGEKLFF. At the DNA level, the sequence is TGTGCCAGCTCACCGGGAGGTGAAAAACTGTTTTTT. Outside the CDR3, residues come from the reference TRBV18 and TRBJ1-4 proteins, so the full variable domain is: NAGVMQNPRHLVRRRGQEARLRCSPMKGHSHVYWYRQLPEEGLKFMVYLQKENIIDESGMPKERFSAEFPKEGPSILRIQQVVRGDSAAYFCASSPGGEKLFFGSGTQLSVL.